Presented here are 15 T cell receptor beta chains from one specimen sequenced in a study of blood T cell repertoires in COVID-19 (dated by TCRdb to about 2020). The receptor library was made with the immunoSEQ multiplex PCR assay. TCRdb retrieved this table from immuneACCESS and kept in-frame rearrangements only. Not all clones are present; in checked studies, unresolved V genes account for under half, and no reason is known for the remainder. The sample has roughly 260,000 clones on record, around nine tenths of them singletons. Jointly, the top ten make up about 11% of the sample. The sequenced sample was peripheral blood. These receptors were taken from a woman in her twenties or thirties with COVID-19, enrolled during active disease.

The gene calls are TRBV5-6 and TRBJ1-1; perhaps TRBD1 as D (5 bases). The V gene's germline CDR1 is SGHDT and CDR2 YYEEEE. This CDR3 has 15 amino acids. The V and J ends lost 1 base and 5 bases respectively, with 15 bases between them. This CDR3 reads CASSLMSREITEAFF. As DNA, the CDR3 is TGTGCCAGCAGCTTGATGTCCAGGGAAATAACTGAAGCTTTCTTT.

V and J are TRBV24-1 and TRBJ2-2, with D possibly matching TRBD2 (6 bases). From germline, CDR1 is KGHDR and CDR2 SFDVKD. This CDR3 region has 16 residues. Trimming shortened V by 5 bases and J by 4 bases, and 16 bases separated the two germline ends. CDR3 amino acids: CATSGYGGLGTGELFF. DNA of the CDR3: TGTGCCACCAGTGGCTACGGAGGGCTCGGCACCGGGGAGCTGTTTTTT.

The chain carries TRBV7-9 and TRBJ2-7, with D possibly matching TRBD2 (5 bases). The V end was cut by 5 bases, the J end by 2 bases, with 13 bases between. There are 14 residues in the CDR3. CDR1 is SEHNR and CDR2 is FQNEAQ in the germline V gene (reference sequence). CDR3 bases: TGTGCCAGCAGCCAGGCGGGCGCTACCTACGAGCAGTACTTC. It yields the protein CASSQAGATYEQYF. Together with reference TRBV7-9 and TRBJ2-7, the CDR3 gives the full variable domain: DTGVSQNPRHKITKRGQNVTFRCDPISEHNRLYWYRQTLGQGPEFLTYFQNEAQLEKSRLLSDRFSAERPKGSFSTLEIQRTEQGDSAMYLCASSQAGATYEQYFGPGTRLTVT.

This chain joins TRBV6-5 and TRBJ2-7; 7 bases fit TRBD2. Germline V gives CDR1 MNHEY, CDR2 SVGAGI. With 0 bases clipped from V and 3 bases from J, the junction kept 8 bases outside the gene matches. CDR3 length: 16 residues. CDR3 DNA: TGTGCCAGCAGTTACTCGGGGGACTACGTCGGCTACGAGCAGTACTTC. It translates to CASSYSGDYVGYEQYF.

V gene TRBV28 combines with J gene TRBJ2-1, with TRBD2 identical over 14 bases. The CDR3 length is 15 residues. The germline CDR1 and CDR2 sequences are MDHEN and SYDVKM. The V and J ends lost 5 bases and 10 bases, in that order; junction bases with no gene match: 7. CDR3 sequence: CASSVTSGRAGEQFF. The CDR3 nucleotides read TGTGCCAGCAGTGTGACTAGCGGGAGGGCCGGGGAGCAGTTCTTC.

The V call is TRBV19, the J call TRBJ1-3; D not resolved. The V gene lost 3 bases and the J gene lost 0 bases, with 15 bases spanning the gap. The CDR3 is made up of 17 amino acids. Germline loops: CDR1 LNHDA, CDR2 SQIVND (reference sequence). CDR3 nucleotide sequence: TGTGCCAGTAGTATCAGTGGGAGTTTTCGCTCTGGAAACACCATATATTTT. Residues: CASSISGSFRSGNTIYF.

The chain recombines TRBV6-6 with TRBJ2-6, with no clear D. This CDR3 has 15 amino acids. V was pared by 0 bases and J by 0 bases, with 3 bases between. The V gene's germline CDR1 is MNHNY and CDR2 SVGAGI (reference sequence). CDR3 in DNA: TGTGCCAGCAGTTACTCGAGCTCTGGGGCCAACGTCCTGACTTTC. Translated, it gives CASSYSSSGANVLTF.

The chain couples TRBV7-2 to TRBJ2-3, with TRBD2 matching 11 bases. Germline V gives CDR1 SGHTA, CDR2 FQGNSA. J was trimmed by 4 bases and V by 5 bases; bases with no gene match: 5. The length of the CDR3 is 15 residues. CDR3 in DNA: TGTGCCAGCAGCCTAACTAGCGGGAGTGCAGATACGCAGTATTTT. Translating it yields CASSLTSGSADTQYF.

The CDR3 loop is CASSRGLRGVSQPQHF. The CDR3 bases are TGTGCCAGCAGTCGAGGCCTCAGGGGGGTTAGTCAGCCCCAGCATTTT. V usage is TRBV5-8 and J usage is TRBJ1-5; 7 nucleotides match TRBD1. In germline, CDR1 is SGHTS, CDR2 YDEGEE. The CDR3 is 16 amino acids. Losses at the gene ends were 5 bases for V and 6 bases for J; bases not matched to a gene: 14.

This clone was counted a single time. This chain joins TRBV5-4 and TRBJ2-2; weak D call: TRBD2 (5 bases). The CDR3 extends over 16 amino acids. Trimming shortened V by 3 bases and J by 2 bases, and 14 bases separated the two germline ends. CDR1 SGHNT and CDR2 YYREEE come from the germline V gene (reference sequence). CDR3 DNA sequence: TGTGCCAGCAGCTCTGGTCGGGGAAAAAACACCGGGGAGCTGTTTTTT. Its protein is CASSSGRGKNTGELFF.

Written as DNA, the CDR3 is TGTGCCAGCAGCTTTCGGGAGGGGTCCTACAATGAGCAGTTCTTC. Translation: CASSFREGSYNEQFF. The chain joins TRBV7-2 to TRBJ2-1, with 8 bases aligning to TRBD2. The CDR3 is 15 residues long. CDR1 is SGHTA, CDR2 FQGNSA, per germline. J gave up 1 base and V 3 bases, and 2 bases lay outside the gene matches.

The DNA of the CDR3 is TGTGCCAGCAGCTTAGGGTTGCAGTCCCAAGAGACCCAGTACTTC. This sequence encodes CASSLGLQSQETQYF. J is TRBJ2-5 and V is TRBV7-6; D remains unclear. CDR1 is SGHVS, CDR2 FNYEAQ, per germline. The V gene lost 1 base and the J gene lost 1 base, with 10 bases spanning the gap. This CDR3 contains 15 residues. The full variable domain, in which reference TRBV7-6 and TRBJ2-5 provide the parts outside the CDR3, is GAGVSQSPRYKVTKRGQDVALRCDPISGHVSLYWYRQALGQGPEFLTYFNYEAQQDKSGLPNDRFSAERPEGSISTLTIQRTEQRDSAMYRCASSLGLQSQETQYFGPGTRLLVL.

The J gene is TRBJ2-1, the V gene TRBV24-1; 8 positions match TRBD1. V lost 12 bases and J lost 6; bases outside the gene matches: 3. Germline CDR1 is KGHDR and CDR2 is SFDVKD. The CDR3 contains 11 residues. The CDR3 here is CARGQVNEQFF. CDR3 nucleotides: TGTGCCCGGGGACAGGTCAATGAGCAGTTCTTC.

The rearrangement uses TRBV27 and TRBJ1-1; no clear D. This CDR3 comprises 13 residues. Germline V gives CDR1 MNHEY, CDR2 SMNVEV (reference sequence). Trimming took off 6 bases at V and 2 bases at J, with 10 bases between the two ends. The CDR3 loop is CASSLKANTEAFF. The DNA of the CDR3 is TGTGCCAGCAGCCTCAAAGCAAACACTGAAGCTTTCTTT.

The gene calls are TRBV5-5 and TRBJ2-5; tentative D call: TRBD1 (8 bases). Looked up from germline, CDR1 is SGHKS and CDR2 is YYEKEE (reference sequence). V was clipped by 4 bases and J by 5 bases, with 21 bases between them. This CDR3 contains 16 residues. The CDR3 DNA follows: TGTGCCAGCAGCCTAGGACAGGGAGGGCGTCGGGAGACCCAGTACTTC. This sequence encodes CASSLGQGGRRETQYF.